The 6 T cell receptor beta chains reported below all come from one sample, sequenced in a study of CD8+CD57+ T cells in acquired aplastic anemia (dated by TCRdb to 2016 to 2019). These reads were obtained on an Illumina HiSeq 2000. Genomic DNA was used as template for profiling of TCR beta VDJ combinations and CDR3 sequences. TCRdb reprocessed the public reads (quality trimming at Q25 with fastp, clone calling with MiXCR) and kept in-frame beta chains. Rows merge per CDR3 protein into single entries with the most common DNA and genes. The sample has under 350,000 distinct CDR3 sequences on record, under 60% of them singletons. Together, the top ten hold around 1.2% of the sample. The patients picked for sequencing were ones in whom flow cytometry had shown an expansion of CD8+CD57+ cells. Sequencing input: sorted CD4+, CD8+, or CD8+CD57+ T cells (not recorded which) from PBMCs. The origin of the receptors is a human donor with aplastic anemia.

This clonotype was detected only a few times. This may be a read error, as it is one base from a much larger clone. The chain recombines TRBV3-1 with TRBJ2-7; the D is unclear. The CDR3 has 13 residues. Germline V gene sequence: CDR1 LGHDT, CDR2 YNNKEL (reference sequence). The CDR3 sequence: CASSWQGPYERYF. For the CDR3, the DNA is TGTGCCAGCAGCTGGCAAGGTCCTTACGAGCGGTACTTC.

This chain uses TRBV20-1 with TRBJ2-7; 10 bases are shared with TRBD1. Per germline, CDR1 DFQATT and CDR2 SNEGSKA (reference sequence). After removal of 1 base from V and 5 bases from J, the junction contained 8 bases not matched to a gene. The CDR3 runs 15 residues. CDR3 sequence reads: CSARGGGQGVNEQYF. The DNA for the CDR3 is TGCAGTGCTAGAGGGGGAGGACAGGGGGTAAACGAGCAGTACTTC.

The J gene is TRBJ2-1, the V gene TRBV20-1; D remains unclear. Germline-derived CDR1 and CDR2 are DFQATT and SNEGSKA (reference sequence). Trimming shortened V by 6 bases and J by 5 bases, and 17 bases separated the two germline ends. The CDR3 is 14 amino acids. Here the CDR3 DNA reads TGCAGTGCCCCCGGCAGGACCAGTAACAATGAGCAGTTCTTC. It translates to CSAPGRTSNNEQFF.

This clonotype was detected ten times or more. V gene TRBV20-1 combines with J gene TRBJ2-7, with 10 bases lining up with TRBD2. The trim removed 8 bases at V and 4 bases at J, leaving 14 bases unmatched. The length of the CDR3 is 15 residues. Per germline, CDR1 DFQATT and CDR2 SNEGSKA (reference sequence). CDR3 region: CSPSSKRGGIYEQYF. The CDR3 DNA follows: TGCAGTCCCTCCTCGAAGCGGGGGGGCATATACGAGCAGTACTTC.

The V and J genes are TRBV20-1 and TRBJ1-2; D is unresolved. V dropped 0 bases and J dropped 2 bases, with 7 bases sitting between them. This CDR3 spans 13 amino acids. The germline gives CDR1 DFQATT, CDR2 SNEGSKA (reference sequence). CDR3 amino acids: CSARDEGNYGYTF. The CDR3 coding sequence is TGCAGTGCTAGAGATGAAGGAAACTATGGCTACACCTTC.

As regards this clonotype: Possible read error: a much larger clone is one base away. As the CDR3 is not closed by the conserved phenylalanine or tryptophan, this likely results from a read error. The rearrangement uses TRBV6-1 and TRBJ1-3; the match to TRBD1 covers 8 bases. Germline V gives CDR1 MNHNS, CDR2 SASEGT. The CDR3 is 14 amino acids. With V trimmed by 8 bases and J by 3 bases, 6 bases remained unmatched. The CDR3 bases are TGTGCCAGCGGGCCAGGGGGCTTTGGAAACACCATATATCTT. Its translation: CASGPGGFGNTIYL.